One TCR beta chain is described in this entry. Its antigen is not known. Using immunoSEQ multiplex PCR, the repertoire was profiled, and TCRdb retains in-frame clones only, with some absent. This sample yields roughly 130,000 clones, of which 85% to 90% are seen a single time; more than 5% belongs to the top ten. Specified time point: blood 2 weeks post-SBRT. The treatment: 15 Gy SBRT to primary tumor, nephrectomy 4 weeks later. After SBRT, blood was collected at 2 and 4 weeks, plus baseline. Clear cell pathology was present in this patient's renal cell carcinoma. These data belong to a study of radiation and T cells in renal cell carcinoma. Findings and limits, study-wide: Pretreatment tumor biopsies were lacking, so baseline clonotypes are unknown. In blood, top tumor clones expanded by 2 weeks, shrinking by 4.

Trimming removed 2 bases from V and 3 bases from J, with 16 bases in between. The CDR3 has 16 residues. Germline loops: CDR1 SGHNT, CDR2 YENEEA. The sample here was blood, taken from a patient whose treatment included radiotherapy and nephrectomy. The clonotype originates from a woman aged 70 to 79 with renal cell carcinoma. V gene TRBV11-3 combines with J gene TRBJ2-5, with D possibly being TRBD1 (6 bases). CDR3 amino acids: CASSLPRHRVEETQYF. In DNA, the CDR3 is TGTGCCAGCAGCTTACCTCGTCACAGGGTCGAAGAGACCCAGTACTTC.